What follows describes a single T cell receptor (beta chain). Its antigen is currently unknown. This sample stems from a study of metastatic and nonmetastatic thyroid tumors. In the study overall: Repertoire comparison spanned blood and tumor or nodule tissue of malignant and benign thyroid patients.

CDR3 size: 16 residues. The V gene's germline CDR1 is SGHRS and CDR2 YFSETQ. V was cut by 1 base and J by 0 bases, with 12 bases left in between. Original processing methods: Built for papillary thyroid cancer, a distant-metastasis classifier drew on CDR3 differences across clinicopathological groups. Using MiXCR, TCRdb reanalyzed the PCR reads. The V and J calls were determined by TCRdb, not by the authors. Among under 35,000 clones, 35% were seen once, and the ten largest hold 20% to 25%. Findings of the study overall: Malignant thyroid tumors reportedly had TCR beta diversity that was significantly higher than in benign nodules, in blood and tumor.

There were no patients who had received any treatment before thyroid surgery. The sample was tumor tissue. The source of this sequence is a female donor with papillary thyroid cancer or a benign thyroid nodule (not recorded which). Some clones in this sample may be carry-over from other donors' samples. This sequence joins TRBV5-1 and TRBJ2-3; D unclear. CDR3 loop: CASSLWQDSSTDTQYF. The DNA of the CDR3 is TGCGCCAGCAGCTTGTGGCAGGATTCTAGCACAGATACGCAGTATTTT.